This TCR beta chain came from a study of T-cell reconstitution after alpha-beta-depleted transplantation in children. This clonotype was picked up many times. Germline loops: CDR1 DFQATT, CDR2 SNEGSKA (reference sequence). J gave up 2 bases and V 6 bases, and 12 bases lay outside the gene matches. The CDR3 runs to 18 residues. Unique molecular identifiers were used in preparing the TCRbeta library. TCRdb reanalysed the PCR reads using MiXCR and keeps one entry per CDR3 protein. This sample has approximately 240,000 distinct CDR3 sequences; 11% occur once, and the top ten carry about 28%. The rearrangement joins TRBV20-1 to TRBJ2-1; 14 nucleotides align to TRBD2. The clonotype comes from a child under two years old with acute myeloid leukemia, due to receive a stem cell transplant. This specimen was PBMCs, taken before TCRalphabeta/CD19-depleted stem cell transplant. This CDR3 reads CSAPGLAGVGEAYNEQFF. CDR3 coding DNA: TGCAGTGCCCCGGGACTAGCGGGAGTTGGCGAGGCCTACAATGAGCAGTTCTTC.